Listed below are T cell receptor beta chains from one sample, sequenced in a study of OX40 agonist ivuxolimab in advanced cancers. Data came from immunoSEQ multiplex PCR; TCRdb stores just in-frame clones and leaves some out. The table lists about 89,000 clones, 88% of them singletons. Sequencing was performed on CD4+ or CD8+ T cells sorted from blood, taken in a trial of the OX40 agonist ivuxolimab. These receptors came from an adult with an advanced solid tumor such as melanoma, head and neck, liver or kidney cancer. The CDR3 runs from the conserved cysteine through the conserved F or W. The D gene is left open where the match is weak. For some rows the clone size is stated as once, few or many, or as a class when expanded; others skip it.

v_gene	d_gene	j_gene	abundance	CDR3nt	CDR3aa
TRBV5-1	TRBD2	TRBJ2-5	-	TGCGCCAGCACTCGACTAGCGGGGGGGCAAGAGACCCAGTACTTC	CASTRLAGGQETQYF
TRBV4-1	TRBD2	TRBJ2-2	-	TGCGCCAGCAGCCAAGAAGGTTGGTCGGGACTAGCGCAAACCGGGGAGCTGTTTTTT	CASSQEGWSGLAQTGELFF
TRBV5-1	TRBD2	TRBJ2-1	-	TGCGCCAGCAGGCCGGGGGGGAGCTCCTACAATGAGCAGTTCTTC	CASRPGGSSYNEQFF
TRBV29-1	-	TRBJ2-5	-	TGCAGCGTTGTACAGGGTTTTATTCAGTACTTC	CSVVQGFIQYF
TRBV6-5	-	TRBJ2-7	once	TGTGCCAGCAGTTACTCCTCCCGCGCCCCCTACGAGCAGTACTTC	CASSYSSRAPYEQYF
TRBV5-1	TRBD1	TRBJ2-1	-	TGCGCCAGCAGCTTGGGAAGGGACAGGGGTGAGCAGTTCTTC	CASSLGRDRGEQFF
TRBV7-9	-	TRBJ2-2	few	TGTGCCAGCAGCTTAGCGGGGACCGGGGAGCTGTTTTTT	CASSLAGTGELFF
TRBV5-1	-	TRBJ1-2	-	TGCGCCAGCAGCCGACTAGAGGCCGGACAAATATCTGGCTACACCTTC	CASSRLEAGQISGYTF
TRBV5-5	-	TRBJ2-3	-	TGTGCCAGCAACCCGGAGGGGGGGACCTACACAGATACGCAGTATTTT	CASNPEGGTYTDTQYF
TRBV19	-	TRBJ2-3	once	TGTGCCAGTAGTTCCAATGCTTGGGGGCGCGACACAGATACGCAGTATTTT	CASSSNAWGRDTDTQYF
TRBV27	-	TRBJ1-4	-	TGTCGGGGCCGGGACCCACAGGCGTACGAAAAACTGTTTTTT	CRGRDPQAYEKLFF
TRBV4-2	-	TRBJ1-3	-	TGTGCCAGCAGCCAAGATGACCACAGGCCCTCCTCTGGAAACACCATATATTTT	CASSQDDHRPSSGNTIYF
TRBV6-5	-	TRBJ1-2	-	TGTGCCAGCAGCCGACATCAGGGACCTCACTATGGCTACACCTTC	CASSRHQGPHYGYTF
TRBV2	TRBD2	TRBJ2-5	-	TGTGCCAGCGGTAGCGGGGGGCCGGGAAGGGAGACCCAGTACTTC	CASGSGGPGRETQYF
TRBV5-1	-	TRBJ2-7	-	TGCGCCAGCAGCAACAGGGCTAGCTCCTACGAGCAGTACTTC	CASSNRASSYEQYF
TRBV7-2	-	TRBJ1-2	-	TGTGCCAGCAGCTTGCAGGGTTCAGCTAACTATGGCTACACCTTC	CASSLQGSANYGYTF
TRBV5-1	TRBD1	TRBJ2-7	-	TGCGCCAGCAGATCCGGGATTAGACAGGGTAACTCCTACGAGCAGTACTTC	CASRSGIRQGNSYEQYF
TRBV9	TRBD2	TRBJ2-3	-	TGTGCCAGCAGCGTAGGGGGAGCGGGGTTGACAGATACGCAGTATTTT	CASSVGGAGLTDTQYF
TRBV5-8	-	TRBJ2-2	-	TGTGCCAGCAGCTTGGAACCTGGGGTAAAAACCGGGGAGCTGTTTTTT	CASSLEPGVKTGELFF
TRBV27	TRBD2	TRBJ2-3	-	TGTGCCAGCAGTTGGAGCGGGGGGGCCTTAGATACGCAGTATTTT	CASSWSGGALDTQYF
TRBV10-3	TRBD1	TRBJ1-3	-	TGTGCCATCAGTGAGTCCGACAGGGGGCCTGGAAACACCATATATTTT	CAISESDRGPGNTIYF
TRBV25-1	-	TRBJ2-5	-	TGTGCCAGCAGTGCGGCGGGGATGGAGACCCAGTACTTC	CASSAAGMETQYF
TRBV7-9	TRBD1	TRBJ1-2	-	TGTGCCAGCAGCCGACCGGGACAGGGACACTATGGCTACACCTTC	CASSRPGQGHYGYTF
TRBV6-5	-	TRBJ1-1	once	TGTGCCAGCAGGGGGGGCACGAACACTGAAGCTTTCTTT	CASRGGTNTEAFF
TRBV10-3	-	TRBJ1-1	-	TGTGCCATCAGTGAACAGCCCCCGAACACTGAAGCTTTCTTT	CAISEQPPNTEAFF
TRBV12-5	TRBD2	TRBJ2-2	-	TGTGCTAGTGCCCCGGCGGTAGCGGGGGCGGGTTCCGGGGAGCTGTTTTTT	CASAPAVAGAGSGELFF